Below, one T cell receptor beta chain is given with its context. Its recognized antigen is unknown. It has no much larger one-base neighbor in the sample; base qualities were not kept. This record comes from a study of blood T cell repertoires in COVID-19 (dated by TCRdb to between 2020 and 2021). In terms of the full investigation: The collaborator samples originated in the United States, Italy and Spain and spanned the acute and convalescent phases of COVID-19. The material from the prospective study consisted of cDNA or gDNA derived from T cells, B-cell-depleted T cells, or PBMCs. Subjects who had been exposed to COVID-19, were actively infected with it, or had recovered from it provided the deeply sampled blood TCRbeta repertoires that made up the dataset. A freely available public database, intended as a resource for researchers studying the immune response to SARS-CoV-2, is where the repertoires were released. Samples were obtained from the ongoing ImmuneRACE study (first 160 participants) and from over 1,000 subjects provided by 6 global collaborators. Nearly every sample came with metadata listing a de-identified subject ID, COVID-19 status, age in years and sex. Where available, HLA class I and class II types were obtained from metadata supplied by the sample provider rather than from assay-based typing.

The research as a whole found: The amount of clinical and demographic metadata varied by source and participant and was provided uncurated.

The V end loses 4 bases and the J end loses 1 base, and a stretch of 9 bases separates them. The CDR3 numbers 14 residues from cysteine through phenylalanine. The DNA shown is the 42-base CDR3, in frame from base 1. CDR1 SGDLS and CDR2 YYNGEE were looked up in the germline V gene. TCRbeta CDR3 regions were amplified from genomic DNA by means of the immunoSEQ Assay, a bias-controlled multiplex PCR. Under the source paper's analysis protocol: The number of nucleated cells in each sample was estimated by amplification of reference gene primers within the assay. Sequence reads were collapsed and filtered to measure the absolute abundance of every unique TCRbeta CDR3 rearrangement. For each sample, productive Simpson clonality was calculated as the square root of Simpson's diversity index across productive rearrangements. The table comes from immuneACCESS by way of TCRdb, which keeps in-frame sequences with V and J called. Part of the clones is missing from these tables; in studies checked, under half for an unresolved V gene and the rest for unknown reasons. That table gives V, J and clone size, and the DNA gave D and trimming. The sample contains under 200,000 clones, 84% of them found a single time. Of the sample, 12% is held by the ten largest clones.

Participants in the prospective study were enrolled through a virtual design, were aged 18 to 89 years, and lived in approximately 25 United States geographic areas. In the prospective study, cohorts were assigned on the basis of participant-reported clinical history obtained from a screening survey and a study questionnaire. Recovered participants in ImmuneRACE Cohort 3 were defined as having two consecutive negative NP/OP PCR tests, clearance from a healthcare professional, or resolution of symptoms. In the prospective study, mobile phlebotomists collected whole blood, serum and a nasopharyngeal or oropharyngeal swab from each participant. Over a roughly 2-month period, participants in the prospective study had the option of providing additional blood draws and questionnaires. Prospective study blood samples were shipped either frozen or at room temperature before DNA extraction.

This TCR came from a man in his fifties who had recovered from COVID-19. The chain links TRBV9 with TRBJ1-3; the D gene cannot be named for sure. The sample comprised PBMCs or T cells enriched from blood (not recorded which). The CDR3 loop reads CASSSGGSGNTIYF. The nucleotide sequence reads TGTGCCAGCAGCTCCGGTGGTTCTGGAAACACCATATATTTT. This CDR3, with the reference TRBV9 and TRBJ1-3 proteins standing in past its ends, gives the full variable domain DSGVTQTPKHLITATGQRVTLRCSPRSGDLSVYWYQQSLDQGLQFLIQYYNGEERAKGNILERFSAQQFPDLHSELNLSSLELGDSALYFCASSSGGSGNTIYFGEGSWLTVV.